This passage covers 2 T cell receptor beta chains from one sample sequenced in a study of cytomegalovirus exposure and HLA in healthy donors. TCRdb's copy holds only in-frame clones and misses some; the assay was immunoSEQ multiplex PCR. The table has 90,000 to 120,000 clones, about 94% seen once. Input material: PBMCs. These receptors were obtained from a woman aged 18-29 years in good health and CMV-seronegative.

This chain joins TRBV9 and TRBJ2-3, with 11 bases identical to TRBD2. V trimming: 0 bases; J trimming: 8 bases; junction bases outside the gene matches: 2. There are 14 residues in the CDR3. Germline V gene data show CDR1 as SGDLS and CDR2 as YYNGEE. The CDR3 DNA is TGTGCCAGCAGCGTAGAACTAGCGGGGGTTACGCAGTATTTT. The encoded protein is CASSVELAGVTQYF.

The CDR3 nucleotides are TGCAGTGCTAGAAGAGGCGGTGGCTACACCTTC. This gives the protein CSARRGGGYTF. V gene TRBV20-1 combines with J gene TRBJ1-2; D gene unclear. The CDR3 is 11 amino acids. The V gene lost 2 bases and the J gene lost 7 bases, with 8 bases spanning the gap. Germline CDR1 is DFQATT and CDR2 is SNEGSKA (reference sequence).